Listed here are 20 T cell receptor beta chains from one sample, sequenced in a study of shared clonotypes between healthy human individuals. Profiling relied on immunoSEQ multiplex PCR, and the TCRdb table lists in-frame clones only, not all of them. The sample consists of about half a million clones, about 84% of them appearing once. Sample: PBMCs. Receptors originate from a woman between 40 and 55 years old in good health. Some clones in this sample may be carry-over from other donors' samples.

This rearrangement joins TRBV13 to TRBJ1-2; the D is unclear. Germline assignment: CDR1 PRHDT and CDR2 FYEKMQ (reference sequence). V was pared by 5 bases and J by 5 bases, with 15 bases between. The CDR3 consists of 14 residues. CDR3 protein: CASSLKLKAYGYTF. DNA of the CDR3: TGTGCCAGCAGCCTGAAACTGAAAGCGTATGGCTACACCTTC.

In the case of this clone: A far larger clone differs by one base, so this is likely a read error. The chain has TRBV25-1 and TRBJ2-1; 11 bases fit TRBD1. The length of the CDR3 is 15 residues. The germline V gene encodes CDR1 MGHDK and CDR2 SYGVNS. The trim removed 5 bases at V and 6 bases at J, leaving 6 bases unmatched. CDR3 sequence (DNA): TGTGCCAGCAGTAAACCGGGACAGGGGGTCAATGAGCAGTTCTTC. Its translation is CASSKPGQGVNEQFF.

The rearrangement links TRBV11-3 to TRBJ2-2; D gene uncertain. Per the germline V gene, CDR1 is SGHNT and CDR2 is YENEEA. This CDR3 is 16 amino acids long. The V end was cut by 5 bases, the J end by 3 bases, with 16 bases between. CDR3 DNA: TGTGCCAGCAGCCTTCGCAGTTCAAGGGACACCGGGGAGCTGTTTTTT. This gives the protein CASSLRSSRDTGELFF.

This clone turned up a few times. Here the CDR3 DNA reads TGTGCCATCAGCACTAGCGGGAGGGCTACCTACAATGAGCAGTTCTTC. Its translation: CAISTSGRATYNEQFF. The chain links TRBV10-3 to TRBJ2-1, with 13 bases matching TRBD2. There are 16 residues in the CDR3. V was pared by 6 bases and J by 2 bases, with 4 bases of the junction left unmatched. CDR1 and CDR2 from the germline V gene are ENHRY and SYGVKD.

The chain carries TRBV7-8 and TRBJ2-7; weak D call: TRBD2 (6 bases). This CDR3 has 14 residues. V lost 0 bases to trimming and J lost 1 base, with 7 bases between them. The germline CDR1 and CDR2 sequences are SGHVS and FQNEAQ. The CDR3, as DNA: TGTGCCAGCAGCTTAGCGGGACTTTCCTACGAGCAGTACTTC. Translated, it gives CASSLAGLSYEQYF.

This clone occurred many times. This sample also contains other DNA sequences that code for the same CDR3. The chain recombines TRBV10-3 with TRBJ2-1, with 9 bases aligning to TRBD1. The length of the CDR3 is 14 residues. Trimming cost V 6 bases and J 4 bases; bases outside gene matches: 4. Per germline, CDR1 ENHRY and CDR2 SYGVKD. In DNA, the CDR3 is TGTGCCATCAGGGGACAGGGTGAATACAATGAGCAGTTCTTC. It translates to CAIRGQGEYNEQFF.

This chain connects TRBV5-1 to TRBJ2-2; 8 bases are shared with TRBD1. The CDR3 length is 15 residues. The trim removed 0 bases at V and 7 bases at J, leaving 5 bases unmatched. CDR1 is SGHRS, CDR2 YFSETQ, per germline. The CDR3 loop reads CASSLDQGAVGELFF. CDR3 in DNA: TGCGCCAGCAGCTTGGACCAGGGGGCGGTCGGGGAGCTGTTTTTT.

In nucleotides, the CDR3 is TGTGCCTGGAGTCCGGGATTAGCGGAATCGAATGAGCAGTTCTTC. This gives the protein CAWSPGLAESNEQFF. The chain links TRBV30 to TRBJ2-1; perhaps TRBD2 as D (6 bases). Trimming took off 2 bases at V and 7 bases at J, with 18 bases between the two ends. CDR1 and CDR2 from the germline V gene are GTSNPN and SVGIG (reference sequence). There are 15 residues in the CDR3.

The rearrangement uses TRBV5-1 and TRBJ2-7; D gene unclear. The CDR3 is 14 amino acids. Germline lookup yields CDR1 SGHRS and CDR2 YFSETQ. Trimming removed 1 base from V and 2 bases from J, with 10 bases in between. The CDR3 protein is CASSLTSSPYEQYF. For the CDR3, the DNA is TGCGCCAGCAGCTTGACAAGCAGTCCCTACGAGCAGTACTTC.

The V call is TRBV4-3, the J call TRBJ2-6; D may be TRBD1 (6 bases). CDR3 length: 16 amino acids. Germline lookup yields CDR1 LGHNA and CDR2 YSLEER. V was cut by 4 bases and J by 4 bases, with 14 bases left in between. The CDR3 DNA follows: TGCGCCAGCAGCCCGACAGGTTCCGGGGGGGCCAACGTCCTGACTTTC. This encodes CASSPTGSGGANVLTF.

The table lists this clone with a count of one. V is TRBV2 and J is TRBJ1-1; 8 bases map to TRBD1. The CDR3 consists of 13 residues. V lost 8 bases, J lost 10 bases, and 12 bases stayed unmatched. Germline CDR1 reads SNHLY; CDR2 reads FYNNEI. CDR3 residues: CASGVAGGTGAFF. CDR3 coding DNA: TGTGCCAGCGGGGTGGCAGGGGGCACCGGAGCTTTCTTT.

This clone was found once. The V gene is TRBV7-3, the J gene TRBJ2-3, with D uncertain. Germline values: CDR1 SGHTA, CDR2 FQGTGA. This CDR3 has 14 residues. Trimming cost V 4 bases and J 1 base, with 9 bases left between them. The CDR3 sequence is CASSSPGGTDTQYF. DNA for the CDR3: TGTGCCAGCAGCTCCCCCGGCGGCACAGATACGCAGTATTTT.

Concerning this clone: A far larger clone lies a single base away; this is likely a read error. The chain carries TRBV7-3 and TRBJ2-2, with a weak D call TRBD1 (6 bases). The V and J ends lost 4 bases and 4 bases respectively, with 13 bases between them. The CDR3 is 15 residues long. CDR1 SGHTA and CDR2 FQGTGA come from the germline V gene. CDR3 nucleotide sequence: TGTGCCAGCAGCTCATTAACAGGGTGCACCGGGGAGCTGTTTTTT. The encoded protein is CASSSLTGCTGELFF. Full variable domain (missing parts from reference TRBV7-3 and TRBJ2-2): GAGVSQTPSNKVTEKGKYVELRCDPISGHTALYWYRQSLGQGPEFLIYFQGTGAADDSGLPNDRFFAVRPEGSVSTLKIQRTERGDSAVYLCASSSLTGCTGELFFGEGSRLTVL.

The rearrangement uses TRBV9 and TRBJ2-3; 8 bases are shared with TRBD2. This CDR3 has 15 amino acids. CDR1 and CDR2 (germline): SGDLS, YYNGEE. J lost 0 bases, V lost 6 bases, and 6 bases had no gene match. The CDR3 protein is CASTETSASTDTQYF. CDR3 sequence (DNA): TGTGCCAGCACGGAGACTAGCGCCAGCACAGATACGCAGTATTTT.

The chain carries TRBV5-1 and TRBJ2-7; TRBD2 matches 10 bases. After removal of 4 bases from V and 5 bases from J, the junction contained 9 bases not matched to a gene. Germline V gene lookup returns CDR1 SGHRS and CDR2 YFSETQ. The CDR3 is 15 residues long. The CDR3 coding sequence is TGCGCCAGCAGCAACCCTAGCGGGAGTTTTCACGAGCAGTACTTC. As protein: CASSNPSGSFHEQYF.

The rearrangement uses TRBV18 and TRBJ2-7, with D hard to call. CDR3 length: 15 residues. Trimming removed 3 bases from V and 3 bases from J, with 15 bases in between. CDR1 is KGHSH, CDR2 LQKENI, per germline. CDR3 sequence: CASSPPSFLNYEQYF. The CDR3 DNA sequence: TGTGCCAGCTCACCTCCCTCGTTTCTTAACTACGAGCAGTACTTC. Drawing the rest from reference TRBV18 and TRBJ2-7, the complete variable domain is NAGVMQNPRHLVRRRGQEARLRCSPMKGHSHVYWYRQLPEEGLKFMVYLQKENIIDESGMPKERFSAEFPKEGPSILRIQQVVRGDSAAYFCASSPPSFLNYEQYFGPGTRLTVT.

Here the CDR3 DNA reads TGTGCCAGCAGCTCGGGACTAGCGGGAGGCTACGAGCAGTACTTC. Protein sequence: CASSSGLAGGYEQYF. This rearrangement joins TRBV11-3 to TRBJ2-7; 15 bases align to TRBD2. V shed 4 bases and J 3 bases; nucleotides not matched to a gene: 1. The CDR3 sequence is 15 residues long. Per germline, CDR1 SGHNT and CDR2 YENEEA.

This clone was counted only a few times. CDR3 nucleotide sequence: TGTGCCAGCTCACCAACGAGCCCCGAGAGAGGGGGCTACACCTTC. It yields the protein CASSPTSPERGGYTF. J is TRBJ1-2 and V is TRBV18; no clear D. The V gene lost 2 bases and the J gene lost 8 bases, with 18 bases spanning the gap. The CDR3 loop spans 15 amino acids. Germline CDR1 is KGHSH and CDR2 is LQKENI.

V is TRBV11-2 and J is TRBJ2-7; D is unresolved. Trimming took off 7 bases at V and 3 bases at J, with 16 bases between the two ends. Per germline, CDR1 SGHAT and CDR2 FQNNGV. The CDR3 extends over 14 amino acids. In DNA, the CDR3 is TGTGCCAGCACCCCGCAGGCCCCTCTCTACGAGCAGTACTTC. Translation: CASTPQAPLYEQYF.

Turning to this clone: Given a far larger clone just one base away, this is likely a sequencing read error. A read error is likely, as this CDR3 ends without the conserved phenylalanine or tryptophan. The gene calls are TRBV27 and TRBJ2-7; TRBD1 might be the D (7 bases). From germline, CDR1 is MNHEY and CDR2 SMNVEV (reference sequence). The CDR3 totals 16 residues. V was clipped by 6 bases and J by 0 bases, with 18 bases between them. CDR3 bases: TGTGCCAGCAGCCCCACGCCAGGGGGGAGCTCCTACGAGCAGTACTCC. Translating it yields CASSPTPGGSSYEQYS.